This TCR beta chain was captured in a study of shared T cell receptors in the human thymus. V was clipped by 2 bases and J by 3 bases; unmatched bases: 3. Germline values: CDR1 MNHEY, CDR2 SMNVEV (reference sequence). The CDR3 contains 15 residues. Method: immunoSEQ multiplex PCR; TCRdb's copy keeps in-frame clones and lacks some. This table holds hundreds of thousands of clones, over 75% found once. In regard to this clone: The same CDR3 is also encoded by other DNA sequences in this sample.

These data were also reused for a study on human thymus T cells. In that study: Donors consisted of healthy Finnish infants (having corrective surgery for congenital heart defects). Corrective heart surgery yielded resections, and these provided the thymus tissue. Repertoires from thymus and blood appeared to show biased V and J gene usage. Highly overlapping thymic repertoires in unrelated individuals were reported by related research.

This TCR came from a boy under two years old with a congenital heart defect. Sequencing used thymocytes. The chain is built from TRBV27 and TRBJ2-1; TRBD2 aligns across 8 bases. CDR3 residues: CASSLGLAGYNEQFF. CDR3 bases: TGTGCCAGCAGTTTAGGGCTAGCGGGCTACAATGAGCAGTTCTTC.